The 27 T cell receptor beta chains below all came from one sample that was sequenced in a study of blood T cell repertoires in COVID-19. Using immunoSEQ multiplex PCR, the repertoire was profiled, and TCRdb retains in-frame clones only, with some absent. The sample shows 150,000 to 200,000 clones, about 85% of them seen only once. The specimen sequenced was peripheral blood. These receptors were collected from a man aged 70-80 years with active or convalescent COVID-19.

The chain recombines TRBV7-9 with TRBJ2-7; D perhaps matches TRBD2 (6 bases). V dropped 2 bases and J dropped 6 bases, with 11 bases sitting between them. The length of the CDR3 is 13 residues. The germline CDR1 and CDR2 sequences are SEHNR and FQNEAQ (reference sequence). CDR3 in amino acids: CASSLSGGSEQYF. The CDR3 DNA reads as TGTGCCAGCAGCTTATCTGGGGGGAGCGAGCAGTACTTC.

This clone was seen more than once but under ten times. This chain joins TRBV28 and TRBJ1-6; 11 nucleotides match TRBD1. V lost 3 bases to trimming and J lost 6 bases; unmatched junction nucleotides: 7. The CDR3 runs to 17 residues. CDR1 and CDR2 (germline): MDHEN, SYDVKM. CDR3 DNA: TGTGCCAGCAGTTTGGGGACAGGGGGAAGCGGTAATTCACCCCTCCACTTT. It yields the protein CASSLGTGGSGNSPLHF.

This chain uses TRBV9 with TRBJ2-1, with D unclear. Deletions cut 0 bases from V and 0 bases from J, with 7 bases between. In germline, CDR1 is SGDLS, CDR2 YYNGEE. The CDR3 loop spans 15 amino acids. CDR3 nucleotide sequence: TGTGCCAGCAGCGTAGCCGTCAGCTCCTACAATGAGCAGTTCTTC. The encoded protein is CASSVAVSSYNEQFF.

The V gene is TRBV15, the J gene TRBJ1-3, with D perhaps matching TRBD1 (5 bases). V was clipped by 0 bases and J by 4 bases, with 10 bases between them. This CDR3 has 15 amino acids. Germline V lookup: CDR1 LNHNV, CDR2 YYDKDF (reference sequence). The CDR3 loop reads CATSRDRGQGNTIYF. In DNA form, the CDR3 reads TGTGCCACCAGCAGAGATCGTGGACAAGGAAACACCATATATTTT.

The V and J genes are TRBV24-1 and TRBJ2-1; 16 nucleotides align to TRBD2. The V gene end was trimmed by 5 bases and the J gene end by 7 bases; junction bases not matched to a gene: 10. This CDR3 region has 18 residues. The germline CDR1 and CDR2 sequences are KGHDR and SFDVKD. The CDR3 here is CATSARVGLAGGNNEQFF. The CDR3 DNA is TGTGCCACCAGTGCCCGAGTGGGACTAGCGGGGGGGAATAATGAGCAGTTCTTC.

The chain uses TRBV6-2 or TRBV6-3 and TRBJ1-5; D remains unclear. Germline CDR1 MNHEY, CDR2 SVGEGT. The CDR3 sequence is 16 residues long. Between the trimmed V and J ends, which lost 2 bases and 3 bases, there was a span of 14 bases. CDR3 protein: CASSYEGPRNNQPQHF. For the CDR3, the DNA is TGTGCCAGCAGTTACGAGGGCCCTCGGAACAATCAGCCCCAGCATTTT.

The chain joins TRBV6-2 or TRBV6-3 to TRBJ1-5; D possibly corresponds to TRBD1 (5 bases). V dropped 4 bases and J dropped 4 bases, with 17 bases sitting between them. Germline assignment: CDR1 MNHEY and CDR2 SVGEGT. The CDR3 is made up of 16 amino acids. CDR3 DNA sequence: TGTGCCAGCAGTTCCATACGGCTTGGGGCGAATCAGCCCCAGCATTTT. Its translation is CASSSIRLGANQPQHF.

The gene calls are TRBV7-2 and TRBJ1-2, with 9 bases aligning to TRBD1. CDR1 and CDR2 (germline): SGHTA, FQGNSA. This CDR3 contains 14 residues. Trimming at V came to 5 bases and at J to 10 bases, leaving 11 bases not matched to a gene. The CDR3: CASSITGTGLDYTF. The CDR3 DNA sequence: TGTGCCAGCAGCATAACCGGGACAGGGTTAGACTACACCTTC. The variable domain in full, completed from reference TRBV7-2 and TRBJ1-2, reads GAGVSQSPSNKVTEKGKDVELRCDPISGHTALYWYRQSLGQGLEFLIYFQGNSAPDKSGLPSDRFSAERTGGSVSTLTIQRTQQEDSAVYLCASSITGTGLDYTFGSGTRLTVV.

The chain recombines TRBV4-3 with TRBJ1-6; D unclear. In germline, CDR1 is LGHNA, CDR2 YSLEER. The CDR3 is made up of 13 amino acids. V was pared by 0 bases and J by 14 bases, with 11 bases between. The DNA for the CDR3 is TGCGCCAGCAGCCAAGATTTCGGTGTCACCCTCCACTTT. It codes for CASSQDFGVTLHF.

The chain has TRBV30 and TRBJ2-7; no clear D gene. The V gene lost 3 bases and the J gene lost 5 bases, with 20 bases spanning the gap. Germline assignment: CDR1 GTSNPN and CDR2 SVGIG (reference sequence). The CDR3 is 15 amino acids. The CDR3 is CAWSPLEQFGNEQYF. CDR3 sequence (DNA): TGTGCCTGGAGCCCGTTGGAACAGTTCGGAAACGAGCAGTACTTC. The entire variable domain, with the rest obtained from reference TRBV30 and TRBJ2-7, is as follows: SQTIHQWPATLVQPVGSPLSLECTVEGTSNPNLYWYRQAAGRGLQLLFYSVGIGQISSEVPQNLSASRPQDRQFILSSKKLLLSDSGFYLCAWSPLEQFGNEQYFGPGTRLTVT.

In this sample, this clone turned up a few times. The chain couples TRBV24-1 to TRBJ1-2, with TRBD1 matching over 7 bases. The germline CDR1 and CDR2 sequences are KGHDR and SFDVKD. Trimming at V came to 4 bases and at J to 3 bases, leaving 4 bases not matched to a gene. This CDR3 has 14 amino acids. CDR3: CATSETGVDYGYTF. In DNA form, the CDR3 reads TGTGCCACCAGTGAAACAGGGGTCGACTATGGCTACACCTTC.

The chain is built from TRBV6-5 and TRBJ1-1; a possible D gene is TRBD1 (5 bases). CDR1 MNHEY and CDR2 SVGAGI come from the germline V gene. Trimming left V 2 bases short and J 0 bases short, with 10 bases between. The CDR3 contains 15 residues. The CDR3 loop is CASSYDRVMNTEAFF. The CDR3 DNA is TGTGCCAGCAGTTACGACAGAGTCATGAACACTGAAGCTTTCTTT.

This sequence joins TRBV7-2 and TRBJ1-3, with D unclear. Germline V gene sequence: CDR1 SGHTA, CDR2 FQGNSA. Trimming shortened V by 0 bases and J by 3 bases, and 3 bases separated the two germline ends. This CDR3 has 13 residues. CDR3 bases: TGTGCCAGCAGCTTAGCCAGTGGAAACACCATATATTTT. Translating it yields CASSLASGNTIYF.

The V gene is TRBV11-3, the J gene TRBJ2-3; the D gene is possibly TRBD2 (5 bases). V was clipped by 3 bases and J by 0 bases, with 10 bases between them. The CDR3 spans 15 residues. Germline values: CDR1 SGHNT, CDR2 YENEEA. CDR3 coding DNA: TGTGCCAGCAGCTTTGAGGGTGCTAGCACAGATACGCAGTATTTT. Residues: CASSFEGASTDTQYF. Filled out from reference TRBV11-3 and TRBJ2-3, the complete variable domain reads EAGVVQSPRYKIIEKKQPVAFWCNPISGHNTLYWYLQNLGQGPELLIRYENEEAVDDSQLPKDRFSAERLKGVDSTLKIQPAELGDSAVYLCASSFEGASTDTQYFGPGTRLTVL.

This sequence joins TRBV11-2 and TRBJ2-7, with 7 bases matching TRBD2. Germline-derived CDR1 and CDR2 are SGHAT and FQNNGV. There are 14 residues in the CDR3. The ends lost 4 bases at V and 1 base at J; junction bases unmatched: 4. This CDR3 reads CASSSTGGSYEQYF. The CDR3 region has the DNA TGTGCCAGCAGCTCGACGGGGGGTTCCTACGAGCAGTACTTC.

This chain links TRBV7-2 with TRBJ2-7, with 7 bases lining up with TRBD2. CDR3 length equals 14 residues. Germline V gives CDR1 SGHTA, CDR2 FQGNSA. V dropped 5 bases and J dropped 7; count of bases not matched to a gene: 11. The DNA for the CDR3 is TGTGCCAGCAGCCCCAGGGAGGGCCCCTGGGAGCAGTACTTC. Translated, it gives CASSPREGPWEQYF.

This chain uses TRBV6-5 with TRBJ2-5, with TRBD2 matching 11 bases. CDR3 length equals 15 residues. The germline CDR1 and CDR2 sequences are MNHEY and SVGAGI. V was clipped by 4 bases and J by 0 bases; unmatched bases: 1. The CDR3 loop is CASSWGLADQETQYF. The CDR3, as DNA: TGTGCCAGCAGTTGGGGACTAGCGGACCAAGAGACCCAGTACTTC.

This clone was detected once. This chain uses TRBV24-1 with TRBJ2-1; 11 bases fit TRBD2. Trimming cost V 3 bases and J 2 bases; bases outside gene matches: 2. This CDR3 is built from 16 residues. In germline, CDR1 is KGHDR, CDR2 SFDVKD. CDR3 DNA sequence: TGTGCCACCAGTGATGATAGCGGGAGGGCCTACAATGAGCAGTTCTTC. This gives the protein CATSDDSGRAYNEQFF.

The V gene is TRBV27, the J gene TRBJ1-6; 8 bases match TRBD1. V lost 10 bases, J lost 5 bases, and 10 bases stayed unmatched. The CDR3 has 15 amino acids. CDR1 MNHEY and CDR2 SMNVEV come from the germline V gene (reference sequence). This CDR3 is CAKLEDRANNSPLHF. Here the CDR3 DNA reads TGTGCCAAGCTGGAGGACAGGGCTAATAATTCACCCCTCCACTTT.

In this sample, this clone turned up once. The J gene is TRBJ1-2, the V gene TRBV6-6, with 10 bases aligning to TRBD1. This CDR3 has 12 residues. After removal of 6 bases from V and 13 bases from J, the junction contained 8 bases not matched to a gene. Germline lookup yields CDR1 MNHNY and CDR2 SVGAGI (reference sequence). Written as DNA, the CDR3 is TGTGCCAGCAGGCGAGACAGGGGGCTAATCACCTTC. Encoded protein: CASRRDRGLITF.

The chain uses TRBV9 and TRBJ2-1; D is ambiguous. Germline V gene sequence: CDR1 SGDLS, CDR2 YYNGEE. Trimming stripped 4 bases from V and 0 bases from J, with 11 bases between. The CDR3 totals 15 residues. CDR3 residues: CASSPRPGSYNEQFF. In DNA, the CDR3 is TGTGCCAGCAGCCCCCGGCCGGGCTCCTACAATGAGCAGTTCTTC.

The V call is TRBV2, the J call TRBJ2-3, with TRBD2 as a possible D gene (5 bases). CDR1 is SNHLY, CDR2 FYNNEI, per germline. The CDR3 is made up of 14 amino acids. Deletions cut 7 bases from V and 7 bases from J, with 18 bases between. DNA for the CDR3: TGTGCCAGCATCGAGGGCATGAATTTTCATACGCAGTATTTT. This codes for CASIEGMNFHTQYF.

This clone was detected a few times. The J gene is TRBJ2-7, the V gene TRBV28; D not resolved. V was clipped by 7 bases and J by 5 bases, with 15 bases between them. Germline CDR1 MDHEN, CDR2 SYDVKM. CDR3 length: 13 residues. The CDR3 sequence is CASNPGREDEQYF. In DNA form, the CDR3 reads TGTGCCAGCAATCCTGGTCGCGAGGACGAGCAGTACTTC.

The rearrangement joins TRBV6-5 to TRBJ2-7, with D perhaps TRBD1 (5 bases). V gave up 5 bases and J gave up 5 bases, with 13 bases separating them. Germline V gene data show CDR1 as MNHEY and CDR2 as SVGAGI. This CDR3 is 13 amino acids long. The CDR3 nucleotides are TGTGCCAGCAGTATAACAGGTCCCGACGAGCAGTACTTC. Its protein is CASSITGPDEQYF.

The chain couples TRBV7-6 to TRBJ2-7; no firm D call. CDR1 is SGHVS, CDR2 FNYEAQ, per germline. Trimming stripped 0 bases from V and 6 bases from J, with 12 bases between. The CDR3 runs 14 residues. Here the CDR3 DNA reads TGTGCCAGCAGCTTAGCAGTTGGTTTTAGCGAGCAGTACTTC. It encodes CASSLAVGFSEQYF.

In this sample, this clone turned up once. The gene calls are TRBV6-5 and TRBJ1-2; D is undetermined. Trimming took off 7 bases at V and 6 bases at J, with 15 bases between the two ends. CDR3 length equals 13 residues. Per the germline V gene, CDR1 is MNHEY and CDR2 is SVGAGI. The DNA of the CDR3 is TGTGCCAGCACCGATCGGGTATTCGATGGCTACACCTTC. Residues: CASTDRVFDGYTF.

CDR3 loop: CASSQEGGYEQYF. The CDR3 nucleotides are TGCGCCAGCAGCCAAGAAGGGGGCTACGAGCAGTACTTC. This chain uses TRBV4-1 with TRBJ2-7; possible D gene TRBD1, 6 bases. Germline-derived CDR1 and CDR2 are MGHRA and YSYEKL. This CDR3 contains 13 residues. V was clipped by 0 bases and J by 3 bases, with 6 bases between them.